Shown below are 7 T cell receptor beta chains from a single sample sequenced in a study of T cell responses to AZD1222 COVID-19 vaccine. Libraries were prepared by immunoSEQ multiplex PCR; TCRdb keeps only in-frame clonotypes and omits some of them. Among more than 120,000 clones, roughly nine tenths were seen once, and the ten largest hold about a tenth. This specimen was peripheral blood, taken 28 days after the second AZD1222 dose. The source of these receptors is an adult who received the AZD1222 COVID-19 vaccine.

This clone appeared a single time. CDR3 nucleotide sequence: TGTGCCAGTAGGCCGGGTACAGTTGACTATGGCTACACCTTC. As protein: CASRPGTVDYGYTF. The V gene is TRBV7-9, the J gene TRBJ1-2; no firm D call. From germline, CDR1 is SEHNR and CDR2 FQNEAQ (reference sequence). There are 14 residues in the CDR3. Trimming removed 9 bases at V and 3 bases at J, with 17 bases between.

This chain connects TRBV5-6 to TRBJ2-7; 10 nucleotides align to TRBD2. This CDR3 contains 15 residues. CDR1 is SGHDT and CDR2 is YYEEEE in the germline V gene. With 4 bases clipped from V and 4 bases from J, the junction kept 8 bases outside the gene matches. The CDR3 sequence: CASSPGGLALYEQYF. The DNA for the CDR3 is TGTGCCAGCAGCCCGGGGGGACTAGCGCTTTACGAGCAGTACTTC.

The chain couples TRBV6-5 to TRBJ1-2; D is unresolved. Germline V gives CDR1 MNHEY, CDR2 SVGAGI. The germline V and J ends were trimmed by 6 bases and 0 bases, with 11 bases remaining between them. The CDR3 has 14 residues. CDR3 sequence reads: CASRPPAANYGYTF. The DNA of the CDR3 is TGTGCCAGCAGACCCCCCGCAGCTAACTATGGCTACACCTTC.

This chain joins TRBV11-3 and TRBJ1-1; D is unresolved. Trimming cost V 0 bases and J 7 bases, with 9 bases left between them. Germline CDR1 SGHNT, CDR2 YENEEA. The length of the CDR3 is 13 residues. The CDR3 coding sequence is TGTGCCAGCAGCTTAGACCATACCCTTGAAGCTTTCTTT. Its protein is CASSLDHTLEAFF. The full variable domain, with the rest looked up from reference TRBV11-3 and TRBJ1-1, is EAGVVQSPRYKIIEKKQPVAFWCNPISGHNTLYWYLQNLGQGPELLIRYENEEAVDDSQLPKDRFSAERLKGVDSTLKIQPAELGDSAVYLCASSLDHTLEAFFGQGTRLTVV.

The chain is built from TRBV4-3 and TRBJ2-1, with 7 bases identical to TRBD1. V shed 5 bases and J 4 bases; nucleotides not matched to a gene: 5. Germline-derived CDR1 and CDR2 are LGHNA and YSLEER. The CDR3 is 14 amino acids. The DNA for the CDR3 is TGCGCCAGCAGCACCTCGGACAGGTACAATGAGCAGTTCTTC. Residues: CASSTSDRYNEQFF.

The gene calls are TRBV19 and TRBJ1-5; D not resolved. Trimming left V 1 base short and J 7 bases short, with 11 bases between. This CDR3 comprises 14 residues. Germline CDR1 and CDR2: LNHDA and SQIVND (reference sequence). This CDR3 reads CASSIAQVGQPQHF. In DNA, the CDR3 is TGTGCCAGTAGTATAGCCCAGGTGGGCCAGCCCCAGCATTTT.

CDR3 protein: CASSFGGSSGNTIYF. The CDR3 coding sequence is TGTGCCAGCAGTTTTGGCGGAAGCTCTGGAAACACCATATATTTT. The V gene is TRBV28, the J gene TRBJ1-3, with D hard to call. The V gene's germline CDR1 is MDHEN and CDR2 SYDVKM. V was clipped by 3 bases and J by 0 bases, with 9 bases between them. The CDR3 is made up of 15 amino acids.